This T cell receptor beta chain was observed in a study of OX40 agonist ivuxolimab in advanced cancers. Overall study: Clinicians treated patients with ivuxolimab, an agonistic anti-OX40 (CD134) antibody. Males comprised around four fifths of the group, whose mean age was about 62 years (range roughly 20 to 90).

This CDR3 spans 15 amino acids. The germline CDR1 and CDR2 sequences are SQVTM and ANQGSEA. With 5 bases clipped from V and 0 bases from J, the junction kept 3 bases outside the gene matches. Libraries were prepared by immunoSEQ multiplex PCR; TCRdb keeps only in-frame clonotypes and omits some of them. The top ten hold around 8.7% of the sample, which has roughly 90,000 clones, more than 80% seen once. Sequences were derived from CD4+ or CD8+ T cells sorted from blood, sampled in a trial of the OX40 agonist ivuxolimab. The clonotype originates from an adult with an advanced solid tumor such as melanoma, head and neck, liver or kidney cancer. The V and J genes are TRBV29-1 and TRBJ2-3; 12 bases match TRBD2. CDR3 nucleotide sequence: TGCAGCGTTTCGCTAGCGGGAGGGAGCACAGATACGCAGTATTTT. It encodes CSVSLAGGSTDTQYF.